The rows below give T cell receptor beta chains drawn from one sample of a study of blood T cell repertoires in COVID-19. TCRdb keeps only in-frame clones here, not all; method: immunoSEQ multiplex PCR. The table records about 120,000 clones, 85% to 90% of them present only once. Sequenced: peripheral blood. The receptors were gathered from a woman aged 50 to 60 with acute or convalescent COVID-19. Each CDR3 is given with its conserved first and last residue. Fields, in order: V gene, D gene, J gene, clone size, CDR3 DNA, CDR3 protein. A D gene is named only where the DNA matches it firmly. Clone size is stated in some rows and not others, as once, few, many or a class when expanded.

>TRBV6-2/TRBV6-3|TRBD1|TRBJ2-7|NA
TGTGCCAGCAGTTACTCGGGACAGAACTACGAGCAGTACTTC
CASSYSGQNYEQYF
>TRBV7-2|NA|TRBJ1-1|once
TGTGCCAGCAGCTTCGACAGTGGGAACACTGAAGCTTTCTTT
CASSFDSGNTEAFF
>TRBV5-6|NA|TRBJ1-6|NA
TGTGCCAGCAGCTCAGGGGTGGGTTCACCCCTCCACTTT
CASSSGVGSPLHF
>TRBV4-3|NA|TRBJ1-2|NA
TGCGCCAGCAGCCAAGATCTATCATGGCAGGGTGATGGCTACACCTTC
CASSQDLSWQGDGYTF
>TRBV7-9|NA|TRBJ2-7|NA
TGTGCCAGCAGCACACGGGACATCTACGAGCAGTACTTC
CASSTRDIYEQYF
>TRBV7-9|TRBD1|TRBJ1-2|NA
TGTGCCAGCGGTCGAAGGACAGGGGGCGGGAGTAACTATGGCTACACCTTC
CASGRRTGGGSNYGYTF
>TRBV18|TRBD1|TRBJ1-6|NA
TGTGCCAGCTCCCTTGGGACAGGGTTTGATTCACCCCTCCACTTT
CASSLGTGFDSPLHF
>TRBV7-2|TRBD1|TRBJ2-2|NA
TGTGCCAGCAGCTTATCCAACAGGGGCAGAGTAGGGGAGCTGTTTTTT
CASSLSNRGRVGELFF
>TRBV6-5|NA|TRBJ2-3|NA
TGTGCCAGCAGTTACCGCGGGGGCACAGATACGCAGTATTTT
CASSYRGGTDTQYF
>TRBV19|TRBD1|TRBJ2-7|NA
TGTGCCAGTACTCCACAGGGGGCAAGTTACGAGCAGTACTTC
CASTPQGASYEQYF
>TRBV30|NA|TRBJ1-2|NA
TGTGCCTGGAGTTTAGCAGTAGGAGCTAACTATGGCTACACCTTC
CAWSLAVGANYGYTF
>TRBV30|TRBD1|TRBJ1-5|NA
TGTGCCTGGAGTGTACCCCGGACAGGGACAATGATCAATCAGCCCCAGCATTTT
CAWSVPRTGTMINQPQHF
>TRBV25-1|NA|TRBJ1-2|NA
TGTGCCAGCAGTGCACGGGGCTATGGCTACACCTTC
CASSARGYGYTF
>TRBV19|TRBD1|TRBJ1-2|NA
TGTGCCAGTAGTAGGACAGGGGTGTATGGCTACACCTTC
CASSRTGVYGYTF
>TRBV7-2|NA|TRBJ2-5|NA
TGTGCCAGCAGCCCCCGGGGGGAGACCCAGTACTTC
CASSPRGETQYF
>TRBV7-3|NA|TRBJ1-1|NA
TGTGCCAGCAGCTTAGGGCATGAATCCACTGAAGCTTTCTTT
CASSLGHESTEAFF
>TRBV9|NA|TRBJ2-1|NA
TGTGCCAGCAGCGTAGGTACAGCTAACTACAATGAGCAGTTCTTC
CASSVGTANYNEQFF
>TRBV10-3|TRBD1|TRBJ1-1|NA
TGTGCCATCATGCCGGGGACAGGGGATGTCACTGAAGCTTTCTTT
CAIMPGTGDVTEAFF
>TRBV11-2|TRBD1|TRBJ2-1|NA
TGTGCCAGCAGCTTGGCAGGGGGAAGGAATGAGCAGTTCTTC
CASSLAGGRNEQFF
>TRBV10-2|TRBD2|TRBJ2-3|few
TGCGCCAGCAGTGAGGCCCCCTTTAGCGGGGACCCAGATACGCAGTATTTT
CASSEAPFSGDPDTQYF
>TRBV5-1|TRBD1|TRBJ1-3|NA
TGCGCCAGCAGCCGGACAGGGGATATGGGAAACACCATATATTTT
CASSRTGDMGNTIYF
>TRBV11-2|TRBD1|TRBJ2-1|NA
TGTGCCAGCAGCTTAGGGGGGACAGAGTACAATGAGCAGTTCTTC
CASSLGGTEYNEQFF
>TRBV4-3|TRBD1|TRBJ1-2|NA
TGCGCCAGCAGCCAAGCGACAGGGGGCGACGGCTACACCTTC
CASSQATGGDGYTF
>TRBV6-5|TRBD2|TRBJ2-3|NA
TGTGCCAGCAACCGCCGCGGGAGGTCCACAGATACGCAGTATTTT
CASNRRGRSTDTQYF
>TRBV18|TRBD2|TRBJ2-7|NA
TGTGCCAGCTCCTTGGCGGGAGAGTCGGTCGAGCAGTACTTC
CASSLAGESVEQYF
>TRBV11-2|NA|TRBJ1-2|once
TGTGCCAGCAGCTTCTCTACCTACGAGGAAGGAGGCTACACCTTC
CASSFSTYEEGGYTF
>TRBV20-1|TRBD2|TRBJ2-3|NA
TGCAGTGCTAGTAGCAGCGGGGTGACAGATACGCAGTATTTT
CSASSSGVTDTQYF
>TRBV9|TRBD1|TRBJ1-4|NA
TGTGCCAGCAGCGTTTGGGACAGGGATGAAAAACTGTTTTTT
CASSVWDRDEKLFF
>TRBV24-1|TRBD2|TRBJ2-1|NA
TGTGCCACCAGCCCTGGGACAGGGACTAGCGGGAGGGATGAGCAGTTCTTC
CATSPGTGTSGRDEQFF
>TRBV5-4|NA|TRBJ1-2|few
TGTGCCAGCAGCTTACTTGTCCCTTCCCCGAACTATGGCTACACCTTC
CASSLLVPSPNYGYTF
>TRBV11-2|TRBD1|TRBJ2-5|NA
TGTGCCAGCAGCCGACCGGGACAGATCCTCCAAGAGACCCAGTACTTC
CASSRPGQILQETQYF
>TRBV5-1|TRBD1|TRBJ1-2|few
TGCGCCAGCAGCCCCGGACAGGAGAACTATGGCTACACCTTC
CASSPGQENYGYTF
>TRBV18|NA|TRBJ2-2|NA
TGTGCCAGCTCACCCTCAGGGGCATCCCCTACAGCCGGGGAGCTGTTTTTT
CASSPSGASPTAGELFF
>TRBV9|NA|TRBJ1-1|NA
TGTGCCAGCAGCGCCGCGCCCGCGGAGACTGAAGCTTTCTTT
CASSAAPAETEAFF
>TRBV11-3|TRBD2|TRBJ2-3|once
TGTGCCAGCAGCCCAACGATGGGAGCGGGGGGCCGAGATAGCACAGATACGCAGTATTTT
CASSPTMGAGGRDSTDTQYF
>TRBV7-8|NA|TRBJ2-7|NA
TGTGCCAGCAGCCCCGCCGGGATCTACGAGCAGTACTTC
CASSPAGIYEQYF
>TRBV19|NA|TRBJ2-1|few
TGTGCCAGTAGTATAATGGCAACCTACAATGAGCAGTTCTTC
CASSIMATYNEQFF
>TRBV20-1|NA|TRBJ2-7|NA
TGCAGTGGACTACATGTATACGAGCAGTACTTC
CSGLHVYEQYF
>TRBV4-1|TRBD1|TRBJ1-6|NA
TGCGCCAGCCACCCGGTAGGGGGCGCGTATAATTCACCCCTCCACTTT
CASHPVGGAYNSPLHF
>TRBV19|NA|TRBJ1-2|NA
TGTGCCAGTACCGAGACAGAGACTAACTATGGCTACACCTTC
CASTETETNYGYTF
>TRBV5-4|NA|TRBJ2-3|NA
TGTGCCAGCAGCTTGGCCGTGGGGCGAACCACAGATACGCAGTATTTT
CASSLAVGRTTDTQYF
>TRBV11-2|TRBD1|TRBJ2-5|NA
TGTGCCAGCAGGGTACAGGGGGCGGAGACCCAGTACTTC
CASRVQGAETQYF
>TRBV19|TRBD1|TRBJ1-2|NA
TGTGCCAGTAGTATAGAAAGGGGGCCCTACACCTTC
CASSIERGPYTF
>TRBV7-2|NA|TRBJ1-3|NA
TGTGCCAGCAGAACAACAGGGAATTCAGGAAACACCATATATTTT
CASRTTGNSGNTIYF
>TRBV7-3|NA|TRBJ2-7|NA
TGTGCCAGCAGCAAGACGGGCTACGAGCAGTACTTC
CASSKTGYEQYF
>TRBV19|TRBD1|TRBJ1-1|NA
TGTGCCAGTAGTATAGATCGATGGCAGGGGGCCCTGAACACTGAAGCTTTCTTT
CASSIDRWQGALNTEAFF
>TRBV3-1/TRBV3-2|NA|TRBJ1-6|once
TGTGCCAGCAGCCAAGTTTACGGGATTAGCTCCTATAATTCACCCCTCCACTTT
CASSQVYGISSYNSPLHF
>TRBV6-5|NA|TRBJ2-7|NA
TGTGCCAGCAGTTACTCCCAGGGCGAGCAGTACTTC
CASSYSQGEQYF